Below are 28 T cell receptor beta chains sequenced from a single sample in a study of blood T cell repertoires in COVID-19. TCRdb's table, derived via immunoSEQ multiplex PCR, lists solely in-frame clones and lacks some. The sample carries some 290,000 clones, around nine tenths recorded once. The sample was PBMCs or T cells enriched from blood (not recorded which). Receptors originate from a woman in her twenties or thirties who had been exposed to COVID-19.

About this clone: Other DNA variants within this sample encode the same CDR3. The chain joins TRBV5-1 to TRBJ2-2; 8 bases agree with TRBD1. CDR1 SGHRS and CDR2 YFSETQ come from the germline V gene. V lost 2 bases to trimming and J lost 4 bases; unmatched junction nucleotides: 7. This CDR3 has 16 residues. CDR3 in amino acids: CASSFLTGASTGELFF. The CDR3, as DNA: TGCGCCAGCAGCTTCTTGACAGGGGCGAGCACCGGGGAGCTGTTTTTT.

The chain carries TRBV29-1 and TRBJ2-1; 7 positions agree with TRBD2. The J segment lost 9 bases and the V segment lost 5 bases, leaving 4 bases of the junction unmatched. The CDR3 has 11 residues. Germline lookup yields CDR1 SQVTM and CDR2 ANQGSEA. CDR3 amino acids: CSVRLALEQFF. In nucleotides, the CDR3 is TGCAGCGTTAGACTAGCTCTTGAGCAGTTCTTC.

The chain couples TRBV7-2 to TRBJ1-3; D call uncertain. Germline V lookup: CDR1 SGHTA, CDR2 FQGNSA. CDR3 length: 14 residues. V was trimmed by 1 base and J by 4 bases, leaving 8 bases between them. CDR3 amino acids: CASSLGAAGNTIYF. The CDR3 nucleotides read TGTGCCAGCAGCTTAGGGGCCGCAGGAAACACCATATATTTT.

CDR3 protein: CASLPAAQETQYF. The CDR3 DNA is TGTGCCAGCTTACCGGCGGCCCAAGAGACCCAGTACTTC. The chain recombines TRBV7-9 with TRBJ2-5, with unresolved D. This CDR3 has 13 amino acids. Germline-derived CDR1 and CDR2 are SEHNR and FQNEAQ (reference sequence). V lost 8 bases, J lost 1 base, and 11 bases lay in between.

This clone was seen just once. This sequence joins TRBV19 and TRBJ1-1; D is undetermined. This CDR3 comprises 14 residues. Germline values: CDR1 LNHDA, CDR2 SQIVND (reference sequence). V was trimmed by 6 bases and J by 2 bases, leaving 13 bases between them. The DNA of the CDR3 is TGTGCCAGTAGGTTCGAGGCTACCAACACTGAAGCTTTCTTT. Its translation is CASRFEATNTEAFF. Filled out from reference TRBV19 and TRBJ1-1, the complete variable domain reads DGGITQSPKYLFRKEGQNVTLSCEQNLNHDAMYWYRQDPGQGLRLIYYSQIVNDFQKGDIAEGYSVSREKKESFPLTVTSAQKNPTAFYLCASRFEATNTEAFFGQGTRLTVV.

Remarks on this clone: The junction differs from germline at one of its ends, possibly a read error. The J gene is TRBJ1-6, the V gene TRBV5-5; the D gene is possibly TRBD1 (6 bases). Germline V gene lookup returns CDR1 SGHKS and CDR2 YYEKEE (reference sequence). The CDR3 runs 14 residues. This CDR3 is CASSLDSTNSPLHF. Here the CDR3 DNA reads TGTGCCAGCAGTTTGGACAGTACGAATTCACCCCTCCACTTT.

CDR3 in amino acids: CSASGLGGTEAFF. CDR3 bases: TGCAGTGCTAGTGGGCTTGGAGGCACTGAAGCTTTCTTT. The chain combines TRBV20-1 with TRBJ1-1, with D unresolved. The CDR3 is 13 residues long. Germline values: CDR1 DFQATT, CDR2 SNEGSKA (reference sequence). The V end lost 3 bases, the J end lost 4 bases, and 12 bases lay between the germline ends.

The chain uses TRBV19 and TRBJ2-7, with a weak D call TRBD1 (5 bases). The CDR3 runs 13 residues. Germline CDR1 and CDR2: LNHDA and SQIVND (reference sequence). Trimming removed 7 bases from V and 3 bases from J, with 13 bases in between. CDR3 bases: TGTGCCAGTAAAGCAGGCAGGGACTACGAGCAGTACTTC. This gives the protein CASKAGRDYEQYF.

As for this clone: The sample has other DNA sequences that encode this CDR3 too. V usage is TRBV5-1 and J usage is TRBJ1-5, with D perhaps TRBD1 (5 bases). V gave up 2 bases and J gave up 3 bases, with 12 bases separating them. The CDR3 extends over 15 amino acids. The germline V gene has CDR1 SGHRS and CDR2 YFSETQ. CDR3 amino acids: CASSFGQGNNQPQHF. The CDR3 nucleotides read TGCGCCAGCAGCTTCGGTCAGGGTAACAATCAGCCCCAGCATTTT.

This clone was seen a few times. V usage is TRBV11-2 and J usage is TRBJ1-1, with D maybe TRBD1 (6 bases). V lost 5 bases to trimming and J lost 3 bases, with 16 bases between them. The CDR3 is 15 amino acids. Germline-derived CDR1 and CDR2 are SGHAT and FQNNGV. The CDR3 nucleotides are TGTGCCAGCAGCGGCCCCGGGACACCGGACACTGAAGCTTTCTTT. It is translated as CASSGPGTPDTEAFF.

The chain combines TRBV18 with TRBJ1-1, with D unclear. Trimming removed 6 bases at V and 0 bases at J, with 8 bases between. The length of the CDR3 is 13 residues. CDR1 is KGHSH, CDR2 LQKENI, per germline. The CDR3 is CASSPGVNTEAFF. The CDR3 DNA is TGTGCCAGCTCCCCGGGAGTGAACACTGAAGCTTTCTTT.

J is TRBJ1-1 and V is TRBV25-1; TRBD1 matches at 7 bases. V shed 2 bases, J shed 3 bases, and the junction held 6 bases outside the gene matches. Per germline, CDR1 MGHDK and CDR2 SYGVNS. This CDR3 spans 15 amino acids. DNA for the CDR3: TGTGCCAGCAGTGAACCGAGACAGGGCGACACTGAAGCTTTCTTT. Protein: CASSEPRQGDTEAFF.

V usage is TRBV7-9 and J usage is TRBJ1-2; the match to TRBD1 covers 11 bases. V shed 4 bases and J 6 bases; nucleotides not matched to a gene: 1. The CDR3 loop spans 13 amino acids. Germline CDR1 and CDR2: SEHNR and FQNEAQ (reference sequence). The CDR3, as DNA: TGTGCCAGCAGCTCGGGACAGGGGGATGGCTACACCTTC. Its translation is CASSSGQGDGYTF. The full variable domain, its missing parts supplied by reference TRBV7-9 and TRBJ1-2, is DTGVSQNPRHKITKRGQNVTFRCDPISEHNRLYWYRQTLGQGPEFLTYFQNEAQLEKSRLLSDRFSAERPKGSFSTLEIQRTEQGDSAMYLCASSSGQGDGYTFGSGTRLTVV.

This clone has only one observation. The CDR3 region has the DNA TGTGCCAGCAGTTATGTAGTGGCAGGGGATGAAGCTTTCTTT. It translates to CASSYVVAGDEAFF. The chain uses TRBV6-5 and TRBJ1-1; TRBD1 might be the D (6 bases). Germline lookup yields CDR1 MNHEY and CDR2 SVGAGI. The CDR3 loop spans 14 amino acids. Trimming took 3 bases from V and 7 from J, leaving 15 bases between them.

V is TRBV5-1 and J is TRBJ2-7; 8 bases are shared with TRBD2. Trimming removed 5 bases from V and 0 bases from J; junction bases left unmatched: 7. The germline CDR1 and CDR2 sequences are SGHRS and YFSETQ. CDR3 length equals 15 residues. CDR3 nucleotides: TGCGCCAGCAGGCTACTAGCGGTTAGCTCCTACGAGCAGTACTTC. Its protein product is CASRLLAVSSYEQYF.

The table lists this clone with a few counts. This chain connects TRBV12-3 or TRBV12-4 to TRBJ1-1, with TRBD1 as a possible D gene (5 bases). V dropped 6 bases and J dropped 10 bases, with 15 bases sitting between them. The CDR3 is made up of 12 amino acids. In DNA form, the CDR3 reads TGTGCCAGCAGATCCGAAACCGGGGGAGCTTTCTTT. Protein: CASRSETGGAFF.

This chain joins TRBV7-7 and TRBJ1-6, with 9 positions matching TRBD1. In germline, CDR1 is SSHAT, CDR2 FNYEAQ (reference sequence). V shed 3 bases, J shed 8 bases, and the junction held 2 bases outside the gene matches. The CDR3 extends over 14 amino acids. CDR3 loop: CASSLDRGYSPLHF. The CDR3 nucleotides read TGTGCCAGCAGCTTGGACAGGGGTTATTCACCCCTCCACTTT.

The chain carries TRBV7-9 and TRBJ1-5; D not resolved. The CDR3 consists of 13 residues. V was shortened by 2 bases and J by 5 bases, with 7 bases between the two germline ends. The germline gives CDR1 SEHNR, CDR2 FQNEAQ (reference sequence). The CDR3 sequence is CASSLFVDQPQHF. In nucleotides, the CDR3 is TGTGCCAGCAGCTTATTTGTAGATCAGCCCCAGCATTTT.

The chain employs TRBV11-2 and TRBJ2-7; tentative D call: TRBD2 (7 bases). Looked up from germline, CDR1 is SGHAT and CDR2 is FQNNGV. CDR3 length: 18 residues. Trimming stripped 0 bases from V and 4 bases from J, with 22 bases between. CDR3 coding DNA: TGTGCCAGCAGCTTAGATCGGGGACCTTCCGGGGGGACATACGAGCAGTACTTC. As protein: CASSLDRGPSGGTYEQYF.

The chain couples TRBV5-1 to TRBJ1-2; 8 bases fit TRBD1. V dropped 0 bases and J dropped 0; count of bases not matched to a gene: 7. CDR3 length: 17 residues. Per the germline V gene, CDR1 is SGHRS and CDR2 is YFSETQ. The CDR3 loop is CASSLEPRGPANYGYTF. CDR3 bases: TGCGCCAGCAGCTTGGAACCCAGGGGGCCAGCTAACTATGGCTACACCTTC.

The chain joins TRBV6-5 to TRBJ1-2; maybe TRBD1 (6 bases). V lost 6 bases to trimming and J lost 2 bases, with 16 bases between them. The CDR3 extends over 15 amino acids. CDR1 MNHEY and CDR2 SVGAGI come from the germline V gene. The DNA of the CDR3 is TGTGCCAGCAGCCCCCTTGGACAGTACAACTATGGCTACACCTTC. This encodes CASSPLGQYNYGYTF.

There are a few counts of this clone. V usage is TRBV30 and J usage is TRBJ1-1; tentative D call: TRBD1 (6 bases). Trimming left V 3 bases short and J 1 base short, with 15 bases between. Germline V gene lookup returns CDR1 GTSNPN and CDR2 SVGIG (reference sequence). The CDR3 spans 15 residues. The CDR3 sequence: CAWRRPGQPNTEAFF. DNA for the CDR3: TGTGCCTGGAGGAGGCCCGGACAGCCGAACACTGAAGCTTTCTTT.

The V and J genes are TRBV2 and TRBJ1-2; tentatively, D is TRBD1 (6 bases). This CDR3 has 15 amino acids. V lost 4 bases and J lost 2, with 14 bases in between. Germline V lookup: CDR1 SNHLY, CDR2 FYNNEI. The chain's CDR3 is CASSALQGDNYGYTF. Written as DNA, the CDR3 is TGTGCCAGCAGTGCCCTACAGGGTGACAACTATGGCTACACCTTC.

The chain couples TRBV4-2 to TRBJ2-7; a weak D match, TRBD2 (6 bases). The CDR3 is 15 residues long. The V gene's germline CDR1 is LGHNA and CDR2 YNFKEQ. Trimming pared 0 bases from V and 3 bases from J, leaving 12 bases between. Here the CDR3 reads CASSQDGPGVYEQYF. The CDR3 DNA follows: TGTGCCAGCAGCCAAGATGGGCCGGGGGTCTACGAGCAGTACTTC.

V and J are TRBV15 and TRBJ1-2; D call uncertain. From germline, CDR1 is LNHNV and CDR2 YYDKDF (reference sequence). The CDR3 spans 19 residues. V lost 4 bases and J lost 4, with 28 bases in between. CDR3 nucleotide sequence: TGTGCCACCAGCAATACCCGCGGGCCATCCTCCCCCCCGGTCTATGGCTACACCTTC. Translation gives CATSNTRGPSSPPVYGYTF. Full variable domain (rest looked up from reference TRBV15 and TRBJ1-2): DAMVIQNPRYQVTQFGKPVTLSCSQTLNHNVMYWYQQKSSQAPKLLFHYYDKDFNNEADTPDNFQSRRPNTSFCFLDIRSPGLGDTAMYLCATSNTRGPSSPPVYGYTFGSGTRLTVV.

The chain combines TRBV6-5 with TRBJ1-2; 7 bases are a match to TRBD1. The germline gives CDR1 MNHEY, CDR2 SVGAGI. The ends lost 2 bases at V and 7 bases at J; junction bases unmatched: 10. The CDR3 consists of 15 residues. CDR3 bases: TGTGCCAGCAGTTACGCTATCACAGGGGACTCTGGCTACACCTTC. It yields the protein CASSYAITGDSGYTF.

The chain is built from TRBV5-6 and TRBJ1-5; 7 bases are shared with TRBD1. V lost 2 bases and J lost 0; bases outside the gene matches: 5. Germline V lookup: CDR1 SGHDT, CDR2 YYEEEE. The CDR3 totals 16 residues. The CDR3 region has the DNA TGTGCCAGCAGCTTCGGACAGGCTTATAGCAATCAGCCCCAGCATTTT. It codes for CASSFGQAYSNQPQHF. The entire variable domain, with the rest obtained from reference TRBV5-6 and TRBJ1-5, is as follows: DAGVTQSPTHLIKTRGQQVTLRCSPKSGHDTVSWYQQALGQGPQFIFQYYEEEERQRGNFPDRFSGHQFPNYSSELNVNALLLGDSALYLCASSFGQAYSNQPQHFGDGTRLSIL.

CDR3 amino acids: CASSKNRGSGNTIYF. In nucleotides, the CDR3 is TGTGCCAGCAGCAAAAACAGGGGCTCTGGAAACACCATATATTTT. This sequence joins TRBV2 and TRBJ1-3; 7 positions agree with TRBD1. CDR1 is SNHLY and CDR2 is FYNNEI in the germline V gene. The CDR3 consists of 15 residues. Losses at the gene ends were 6 bases for V and 0 bases for J; bases not matched to a gene: 5.